Listed here are 5 T cell receptor beta chains from one sample, sequenced in a study of cytomegalovirus exposure and HLA in healthy donors. Only in-frame clones appear in the TCRdb table, and some are missing; sequencing was by immunoSEQ multiplex PCR. The table shows a few hundred thousand clones, with 86% occurring only once. The sequenced sample was PBMCs. Receptors were obtained from a woman younger than 30 in good health and CMV-seronegative.

The CDR3 loop reads CASRLPDKNTEAFF. DNA for the CDR3: TGTGCCAGCAGACTCCCTGACAAGAACACTGAAGCTTTCTTT. The gene calls are TRBV6-5 and TRBJ1-1; D is ambiguous. Germline CDR1 reads MNHEY; CDR2 reads SVGAGI. The CDR3 consists of 14 residues. The V end was cut by 6 bases, the J end by 1 base, with 12 bases between.

The chain couples TRBV19 to TRBJ1-1; D is undetermined. Germline V gives CDR1 LNHDA, CDR2 SQIVND (reference sequence). The ends were cut back, 5 bases at V and 6 bases at J, with 7 bases in the middle. The length of the CDR3 is 11 residues. The chain's CDR3 is CASSHQSEAFF. The CDR3, as DNA: TGTGCCAGTAGTCATCAGTCTGAAGCTTTCTTT.

The J gene is TRBJ1-1, the V gene TRBV29-1; D perhaps matches TRBD1 (5 bases). Trimming took 5 bases from V and 5 from J, leaving 12 bases between them. The V gene's germline CDR1 is SQVTM and CDR2 ANQGSEA. The CDR3 totals 12 residues. The CDR3 spells CSVRTGGTEAFF. The CDR3 DNA is TGCAGCGTTAGGACCGGGGGGACTGAAGCTTTCTTT.

Concerning this clone itself: The same CDR3 can be traced to other DNA sequences in this sample. The chain is built from TRBV25-1 and TRBJ2-7; 7 nucleotides align to TRBD1. Trimming at V came to 1 base and at J to 1 base, leaving 4 bases not matched to a gene. Per germline, CDR1 MGHDK and CDR2 SYGVNS. The CDR3 sequence is 15 residues long. The CDR3 nucleotides read TGTGCCAGCAGTGAATCGGGGACAGCTTCCTACGAGCAGTACTTC. The encoded protein is CASSESGTASYEQYF.

V usage is TRBV27 and J usage is TRBJ2-5, with D tentatively TRBD1 (6 bases). Germline CDR1 and CDR2: MNHEY and SMNVEV (reference sequence). Trimming removed 3 bases at V and 5 bases at J, with 13 bases between. CDR3 length: 14 residues. The CDR3 nucleotides read TGTGCCAGCAGTTTGATCCAGGGGTCGGAGACCCAGTACTTC. Amino acid sequence: CASSLIQGSETQYF.